This TCR beta chain was recorded in a study of blood T cell repertoires in COVID-19. Of note for this clone: In the same sample, other DNA sequences code for this CDR3.

The CDR3 sequence is 13 residues long. Trimming cost V 3 bases and J 6 bases; bases outside gene matches: 3. Germline CDR1 reads KGHSH; CDR2 reads LQKENI. Using immunoSEQ multiplex PCR, the repertoire was profiled, and TCRdb retains in-frame clones only, with some absent. The sample gives fewer than 700,000 clones, approximately 88% of which show up once; roughly 8.3% is in the top ten. The chain joins TRBV18 to TRBJ2-7, with 9 bases that match TRBD1. The sequenced sample was peripheral blood. This sequence was found in a woman between 50 and 59 years old with COVID-19, enrolled during active disease. The CDR3 DNA sequence: TGTGCCAGCTCACCGGGGACAGGGACCGAGCAGTACTTC. Translating gives CASSPGTGTEQYF.